The rows below give T cell receptor beta chains drawn from one sample of a study of beta chain features in type 1 diabetes. The assay was immunoSEQ multiplex PCR, and TCRdb's table has in-frame clones only and misses some. Among around 400,000 clones listed, around 12% were seen once. Sample: naive CD4+ T cells from blood. The receptors come from a man aged 18 to 29 in good health. The CDR3 runs from the conserved cysteine through the conserved F or W. The order of the fields is D gene, V gene, clone size, J gene, CDR3 DNA, CDR3 protein. The D gene is left open where the match is weak. Size is stated for part of the rows, as once, few or many counts, or as a class when the clone is expanded.

d_call: TRBD1
v_call: TRBV7-2
clone_size: NA
j_call: TRBJ1-1
cdr3_nt: TGTGCCAGCAGCTTAGCAGGGGGCGCGGGCACTGAAGCTTTCTTT
cdr3_aa: CASSLAGGAGTEAFF

d_call: TRBD1
v_call: TRBV30
clone_size: NA
j_call: TRBJ2-1
cdr3_nt: TGTGCCTGTGACAGGGCGTCCTACAATGAGCAGTTCTTC
cdr3_aa: CACDRASYNEQFF

d_call: NA
v_call: TRBV27
clone_size: NA
j_call: TRBJ1-2
cdr3_nt: TGTGCCAGCAGTCCAAGGATTGGGGGCGGCTACACCTTC
cdr3_aa: CASSPRIGGGYTF

d_call: NA
v_call: TRBV5-4
clone_size: few
j_call: TRBJ2-2
cdr3_nt: TGTGCCAGCAGCTTACCCTACAGGTCATCCACCGGGGAGCTGTTTTTT
cdr3_aa: CASSLPYRSSTGELFF

d_call: NA
v_call: TRBV2
clone_size: few
j_call: TRBJ2-7
cdr3_nt: TGTGCCAGCAGCGCGCCGGGACAAACCTACGAGCAGTACTTC
cdr3_aa: CASSAPGQTYEQYF

d_call: NA
v_call: TRBV27
clone_size: NA
j_call: TRBJ1-2
cdr3_nt: TGTGCCAGCAGTCCCGGACACCTCTATGGCTACACCTTC
cdr3_aa: CASSPGHLYGYTF

d_call: NA
v_call: TRBV11-1
clone_size: few
j_call: TRBJ2-5
cdr3_nt: TGTGCCAGCACCCACCTTCAGGGGGAGACCCAGTACTTC
cdr3_aa: CASTHLQGETQYF

d_call: NA
v_call: TRBV7-9
clone_size: many
j_call: TRBJ2-2
cdr3_nt: TGTGCCAGAGGACAGTTAGGCTCCGGGGAGCTGTTTTTT
cdr3_aa: CARGQLGSGELFF

d_call: NA
v_call: TRBV30
clone_size: NA
j_call: TRBJ2-1
cdr3_nt: TGTGCCTCCATTAGGTTGGACAGCTACAATGAGCAGTTCTTC
cdr3_aa: CASIRLDSYNEQFF

d_call: TRBD1
v_call: TRBV29-1
clone_size: few
j_call: TRBJ2-5
cdr3_nt: TGCAGCGTTGGGGACAGTCAAGAGACCCAGTACTTC
cdr3_aa: CSVGDSQETQYF

d_call: NA
v_call: TRBV30
clone_size: once
j_call: TRBJ2-1
cdr3_nt: TGTGCCTGGACCTTGCGGGGTGAGCAGTTCTTC
cdr3_aa: CAWTLRGEQFF

d_call: NA
v_call: TRBV18
clone_size: NA
j_call: TRBJ1-4
cdr3_nt: TGTGCCAGCTCACCAGGGACTGAGATCGAAAAACTGTTTTTT
cdr3_aa: CASSPGTEIEKLFF

d_call: TRBD1
v_call: TRBV27
clone_size: few
j_call: TRBJ1-5
cdr3_nt: TGTGCCAGCAGTCCTGGGACAGGGTCTCAGCCCCAGCATTTT
cdr3_aa: CASSPGTGSQPQHF

d_call: TRBD2
v_call: TRBV7-9
clone_size: few
j_call: TRBJ2-2
cdr3_nt: TGTGCCAGCAGCGCCGGGACTAGCGGTGACTATGCCGGGGAGCTGTTTTTT
cdr3_aa: CASSAGTSGDYAGELFF

d_call: NA
v_call: TRBV18
clone_size: NA
j_call: TRBJ2-3
cdr3_nt: TGTGCCAGCTCACCACCGGCACAGTACACAGATACGCAGTATTTT
cdr3_aa: CASSPPAQYTDTQYF

d_call: TRBD1
v_call: TRBV6-5
clone_size: NA
j_call: TRBJ1-2
cdr3_nt: TGTGCCAACTCAAACGCCGGGACAGGGATTGGCTACACCTTC
cdr3_aa: CANSNAGTGIGYTF

d_call: TRBD1
v_call: TRBV5-4
clone_size: NA
j_call: TRBJ2-6
cdr3_nt: TGTGCCAGCAGCGACAGGGGAGCGGGGGCCAACGTCCTGACTTTC
cdr3_aa: CASSDRGAGANVLTF

d_call: TRBD1
v_call: TRBV5-6
clone_size: NA
j_call: TRBJ2-7
cdr3_nt: TGTGCCAGCAGTCTGACAGGGATTGTTTACGAGCAGTACTTC
cdr3_aa: CASSLTGIVYEQYF

d_call: NA
v_call: TRBV2
clone_size: few
j_call: TRBJ1-6
cdr3_nt: TGTGCCAGCTCCCTCAACTGGGGCGGGACTTATAATTCACCCCTCCACTTT
cdr3_aa: CASSLNWGGTYNSPLHF

d_call: NA
v_call: TRBV4-3
clone_size: NA
j_call: TRBJ2-1
cdr3_nt: TGCGCCAGCAGCCAATTGGTTGATAGTTCCCATGAGCAGTTCTTC
cdr3_aa: CASSQLVDSSHEQFF

d_call: NA
v_call: TRBV7-9
clone_size: NA
j_call: TRBJ1-1
cdr3_nt: TGTGCCAGCAGCTCGCTCGGGTCGACTGAAGCTTTCTTT
cdr3_aa: CASSSLGSTEAFF

d_call: TRBD2
v_call: TRBV5-4
clone_size: NA
j_call: TRBJ2-1
cdr3_nt: TGTGCCAGCAGCTTATCGGGGGGGCAGAACAATGAGCAGTTCTTC
cdr3_aa: CASSLSGGQNNEQFF

d_call: NA
v_call: TRBV30
clone_size: NA
j_call: TRBJ2-7
cdr3_nt: TGTGCCTGGAGCTTGGGGCTGACAGGCCAATACGAGCAGTACTTC
cdr3_aa: CAWSLGLTGQYEQYF

d_call: NA
v_call: TRBV30
clone_size: few
j_call: TRBJ1-3
cdr3_nt: TGTGCCTGGAGTGCGACACGTACCTTACCGTGGAGAAACACCATATATTTT
cdr3_aa: CAWSATRTLPWRNTIYF

d_call: TRBD1
v_call: TRBV5-4
clone_size: NA
j_call: TRBJ2-2
cdr3_nt: TGTGCCAGCAGCCTACAGGGGGCCCGCACCGGGGAGCTGTTTTTT
cdr3_aa: CASSLQGARTGELFF

d_call: NA
v_call: TRBV7-2
clone_size: NA
j_call: TRBJ1-5
cdr3_nt: TGTGCCAGCAGCTTAAGCCTGGGTGAGGATCAGCCCCAGCATTTT
cdr3_aa: CASSLSLGEDQPQHF

d_call: NA
v_call: TRBV2
clone_size: NA
j_call: TRBJ2-1
cdr3_nt: TGTGCCAGCACAGGCAGCAATGAGCAGTTCTTC
cdr3_aa: CASTGSNEQFF

d_call: NA
v_call: TRBV4-1
clone_size: few
j_call: TRBJ2-7
cdr3_nt: TGCGCCAGCAGCCAACTATGGTTACGGGGGAACCCCTCCTACGAGCAGTACTTC
cdr3_aa: CASSQLWLRGNPSYEQYF

d_call: NA
v_call: TRBV7-9
clone_size: NA
j_call: TRBJ2-2
cdr3_nt: TGTGCCAGCAGCGACGCCTGGATGGGCACCTCGAACACCGGGGAGCTGTTTTTT
cdr3_aa: CASSDAWMGTSNTGELFF

d_call: TRBD2
v_call: TRBV4-3
clone_size: few
j_call: TRBJ2-5
cdr3_nt: TGCGCCAGCAGCCAAGAAGACGGACTAGGGTCGACCCAGTACTTC
cdr3_aa: CASSQEDGLGSTQYF

d_call: TRBD1
v_call: TRBV6-6
clone_size: NA
j_call: TRBJ1-1
cdr3_nt: TGTGCCAGCAGAACAGGACAGGGGGCTCCTGAAGCTTTCTTT
cdr3_aa: CASRTGQGAPEAFF

d_call: TRBD1
v_call: TRBV4-3
clone_size: NA
j_call: TRBJ1-2
cdr3_nt: TGCGCCAGCAGCCATAGCGGACAGGGGGCTGATGGCTACACCTTC
cdr3_aa: CASSHSGQGADGYTF

d_call: NA
v_call: TRBV18
clone_size: NA
j_call: TRBJ1-1
cdr3_nt: TGTGCCAGCTCACCACTTGAGGAACTAGCGGAAGCTTTCTTT
cdr3_aa: CASSPLEELAEAFF

d_call: TRBD1
v_call: TRBV4-3
clone_size: NA
j_call: TRBJ2-2
cdr3_nt: TGCGCCAGCAGCCTTCGGACAGGGGGGAGCACCGGGGAGCTGTTTTTT
cdr3_aa: CASSLRTGGSTGELFF

d_call: TRBD1
v_call: TRBV15
clone_size: NA
j_call: TRBJ2-7
cdr3_nt: TGTGCCACCAGCAGAGATGGGCAGGGGGCCTACGAGCAGTACTTC
cdr3_aa: CATSRDGQGAYEQYF

d_call: NA
v_call: TRBV29-1
clone_size: few
j_call: TRBJ1-5
cdr3_nt: TGCAGCGTTGCAGCAGGGGCGCGGCAGCCCCAGCATTTT
cdr3_aa: CSVAAGARQPQHF

d_call: TRBD2
v_call: TRBV11-2
clone_size: NA
j_call: TRBJ2-1
cdr3_nt: TGTGCCAGCAGCTTAGTGACGGGGGGGGCTCTTTACAATGAGCAGTTCTTC
cdr3_aa: CASSLVTGGALYNEQFF

d_call: NA
v_call: TRBV28
clone_size: few
j_call: TRBJ1-2
cdr3_nt: TGTGCCAGCAGTCCAGCCCTTGGACTTTTCGGCTACACCTTC
cdr3_aa: CASSPALGLFGYTF

d_call: TRBD1
v_call: TRBV9
clone_size: NA
j_call: TRBJ2-2
cdr3_nt: TGTGCCAGCAGCGTCGATTCCGGTCAGGGGGCTGCGGTCGGGGAGCTGTTTTTT
cdr3_aa: CASSVDSGQGAAVGELFF

d_call: NA
v_call: TRBV29-1
clone_size: few
j_call: TRBJ2-7
cdr3_nt: TGCAGCGTTGACCGCCTAATAGGCAGGCCCTACGAGCAGTACTTC
cdr3_aa: CSVDRLIGRPYEQYF

d_call: TRBD1
v_call: TRBV30
clone_size: few
j_call: TRBJ2-6
cdr3_nt: TGTGCCTGGAGCTTTGGGTACAGGGGGAAGTTTGGGGCCAACGTCCTGACTTTC
cdr3_aa: CAWSFGYRGKFGANVLTF

d_call: TRBD1
v_call: TRBV4-2
clone_size: NA
j_call: TRBJ1-2
cdr3_nt: TGTGCCAGCAGCCAAGGGGACAGGGGGGGTTATGGCTACACCTTC
cdr3_aa: CASSQGDRGGYGYTF